The clone carrying this T cell receptor beta chain was detected ten times or more. The sample belongs to a study of blood T cells in healthy people across ages. Germline V lookup: CDR1 SGHRS, CDR2 YFSETQ. This CDR3 region has 15 residues. Losses at the gene ends were 0 bases for V and 5 bases for J; bases not matched to a gene: 8. Every sample had a minimum of 7 million PBMCs isolated. Primers used in a second PCR of about 7 to 12 cycles were a sample-barcoded 5' primer and a J-beta primer mix. Each cDNA molecule received a tag from a template-switch adaptor that had 12 random nucleotides. TCRdb processed the 5' RACE reads anew with MiXCR; each CDR3 protein has one entry. The sample holds hundreds of thousands of distinct CDR3 sequences; about 30% are singletons and the top ten take roughly 14%.

The sequence came from a woman aged 80 or over in good health. The specimen was blood. The chain carries TRBV5-1 and TRBJ2-7; 7 bases align to TRBD2. The CDR3 coding sequence is TGCGCCAGCAGCTTGGGGACTAGTGGGATCGACGAGCAGTACTTC. Translation gives CASSLGTSGIDEQYF.